This T cell receptor (beta chain) was profiled in a study of spatial heterogeneity in lung cancer. Time point reported: sample taken at primary tumor resection. Unsorted samples of tumor, nontumor lung or frozen PBMC had their whole RNA sequenced. The cohort: about 79 early-stage, untreated non-small cell lung cancer patients. This clonotype rates as medium-sized. Each CDR3 protein is one row after TCRdb ran MiXCR on the 5' RACE reads. The repertoire holds roughly 70,000 distinct CDR3 sequences, with about an eighth as singletons. The source of this sequence is a male donor with early-stage non-small cell lung cancer. This material consisted of PBMCs, taken at surgery.

The CDR3 reads CASSLSGTSYEQYF. The CDR3, as DNA: TGTGCCAGCAGCCTTAGCGGGACCTCCTACGAGCAGTACTTC. This chain links TRBV9 with TRBJ2-7; 8 bases are shared with TRBD2. J gave up 0 bases and V 4 bases, and 3 bases lay outside the gene matches. The germline CDR1 and CDR2 sequences are SGDLS and YYNGEE. The CDR3 extends over 14 amino acids.